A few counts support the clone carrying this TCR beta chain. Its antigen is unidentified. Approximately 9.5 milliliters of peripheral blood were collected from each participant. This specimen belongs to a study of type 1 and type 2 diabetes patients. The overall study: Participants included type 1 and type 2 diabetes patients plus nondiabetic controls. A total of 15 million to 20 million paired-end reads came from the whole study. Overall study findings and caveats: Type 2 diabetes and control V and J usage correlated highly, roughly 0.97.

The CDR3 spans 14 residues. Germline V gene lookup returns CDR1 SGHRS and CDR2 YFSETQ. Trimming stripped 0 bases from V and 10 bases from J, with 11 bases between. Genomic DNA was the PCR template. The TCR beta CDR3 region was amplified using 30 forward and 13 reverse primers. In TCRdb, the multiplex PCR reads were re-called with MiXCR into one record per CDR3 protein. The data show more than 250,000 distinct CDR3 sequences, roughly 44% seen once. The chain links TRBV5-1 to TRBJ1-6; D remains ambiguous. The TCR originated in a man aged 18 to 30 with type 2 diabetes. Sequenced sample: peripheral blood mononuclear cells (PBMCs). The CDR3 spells CASSLGSSESPLHF. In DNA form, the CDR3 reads TGCGCCAGCAGCTTGGGTTCATCGGAGTCACCCCTCCACTTT.